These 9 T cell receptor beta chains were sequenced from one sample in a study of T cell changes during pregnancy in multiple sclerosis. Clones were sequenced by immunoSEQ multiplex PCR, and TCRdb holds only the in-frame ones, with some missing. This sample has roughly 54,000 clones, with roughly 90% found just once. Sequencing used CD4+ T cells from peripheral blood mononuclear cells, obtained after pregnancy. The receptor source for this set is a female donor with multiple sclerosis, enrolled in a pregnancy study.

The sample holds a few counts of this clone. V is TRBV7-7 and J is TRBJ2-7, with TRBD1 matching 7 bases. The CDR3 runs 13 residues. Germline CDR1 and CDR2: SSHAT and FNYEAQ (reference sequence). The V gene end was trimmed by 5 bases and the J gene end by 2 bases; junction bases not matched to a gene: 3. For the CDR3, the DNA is TGTGCCAGCAGCAAGGGACAGACCTACGAGCAGTACTTC. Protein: CASSKGQTYEQYF.

CDR3 nucleotide sequence: TGTGCCAGCTCGATAGGATCGGGTGGAAACACCATATATTTT. It yields the protein CASSIGSGGNTIYF. The gene calls are TRBV18 and TRBJ1-3, with unresolved D. The CDR3 length is 14 residues. Germline lookup yields CDR1 KGHSH and CDR2 LQKENI. Trimming pared 6 bases from V and 3 bases from J, leaving 12 bases between.

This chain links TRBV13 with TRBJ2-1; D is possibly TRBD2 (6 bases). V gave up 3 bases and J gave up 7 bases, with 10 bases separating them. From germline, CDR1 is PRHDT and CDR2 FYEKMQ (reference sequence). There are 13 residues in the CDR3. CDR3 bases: TGTGCCAGCAGCTTGATCCGGGAGAATGAGCAGTTCTTC. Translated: CASSLIRENEQFF.

CDR3 in DNA: TGTGCCAGCAGTTCCCCCCAGGGGGCGCGGACTGAAGCTTTCTTT. Its translation is CASSSPQGARTEAFF. The chain combines TRBV6-5 with TRBJ1-1, with 8 positions matching TRBD1. Losses at the gene ends were 4 bases for V and 5 bases for J; bases not matched to a gene: 9. This CDR3 has 15 residues. In germline, CDR1 is MNHEY, CDR2 SVGAGI.

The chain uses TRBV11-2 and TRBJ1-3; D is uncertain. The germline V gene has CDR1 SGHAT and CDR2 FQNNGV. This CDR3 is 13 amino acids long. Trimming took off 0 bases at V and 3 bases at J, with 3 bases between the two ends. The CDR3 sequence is CASSLDIGNTIYF. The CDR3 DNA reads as TGTGCCAGCAGCTTAGATATTGGAAACACCATATATTTT.

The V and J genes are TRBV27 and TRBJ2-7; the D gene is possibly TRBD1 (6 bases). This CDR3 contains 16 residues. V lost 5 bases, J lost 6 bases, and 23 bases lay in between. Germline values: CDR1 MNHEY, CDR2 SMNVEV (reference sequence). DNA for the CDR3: TGTGCCAGCAGTCTAAACGAACAGGGCTTCACGGGCGAGCAGTACTTC. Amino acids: CASSLNEQGFTGEQYF.

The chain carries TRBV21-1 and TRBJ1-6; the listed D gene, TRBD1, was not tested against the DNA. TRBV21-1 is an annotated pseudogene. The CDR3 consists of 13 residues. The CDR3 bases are TGTGCCAGCAGCAGTTACCAGGCAATCCCCCTCCACTTT. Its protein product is CASSSYQAIPLHF.

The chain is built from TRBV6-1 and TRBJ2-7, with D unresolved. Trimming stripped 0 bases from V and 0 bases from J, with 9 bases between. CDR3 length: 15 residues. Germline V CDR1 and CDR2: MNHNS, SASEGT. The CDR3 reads CASSEARLSSYEQYF. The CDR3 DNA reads TGTGCCAGCAGTGAAGCGAGGTTAAGCTCCTACGAGCAGTACTTC.

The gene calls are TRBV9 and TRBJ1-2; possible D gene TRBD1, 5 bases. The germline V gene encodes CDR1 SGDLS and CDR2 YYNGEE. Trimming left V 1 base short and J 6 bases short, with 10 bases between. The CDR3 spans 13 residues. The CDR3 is CASSVQGAHGYTF. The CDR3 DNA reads TGTGCCAGCAGCGTACAAGGGGCTCATGGCTACACCTTC.